This is a list of T cell receptor beta chains from one sample in a study of blood T cell repertoires in COVID-19. Data came from immunoSEQ multiplex PCR; TCRdb stores just in-frame clones and leaves some out. The data contain under 300,000 clones, about 73% of them seen just once; the ten biggest clones take up about 3.5%. The sequencing sample was made of peripheral blood. Receptors were obtained from a woman at least 80 years old with acute or convalescent COVID-19. CDR3s include the opening cysteine and the closing phenylalanine or tryptophan. The order of the fields is J gene, D gene, clone size, V gene, CDR3 DNA, CDR3 protein. The D gene is left open where the match is weak. Size values are once, few and many counts, or a class for expanded clones, and some rows have none.

TRBJ1-2,-,-,TRBV4-3,TGCGCCAGCAGCCCAACTGGACTCGGGGGTGGCTACACCTTC,CASSPTGLGGGYTF
TRBJ2-1,TRBD1,-,TRBV5-4,TGTGCCAGCAGCTGGGACAGGGGAGATGAGCAGTTCTTC,CASSWDRGDEQFF
TRBJ1-2,-,-,TRBV7-2,TGTGCCAGCAGCTTAACGGGGACATCCGTCTATGGCTACACCTTC,CASSLTGTSVYGYTF
TRBJ1-1,TRBD1,-,TRBV19,TGTGCCAGTAGTGGCTTAGGGACAGGTGGAACTGAAGCTTTCTTT,CASSGLGTGGTEAFF
TRBJ1-2,-,-,TRBV7-9,TGTGCCAGCAGCGCAAGCGGCGGTGGGTCCTATGGCTACACCTTC,CASSASGGGSYGYTF
TRBJ2-5,TRBD2,-,TRBV25-1,TGTGCCAGCAGTGAAGGCGGGAGGACAAGGGGGGGAGAGACCCAGTACTTC,CASSEGGRTRGGETQYF
TRBJ1-5,-,-,TRBV2,TGTGCCAGCAGGGAGACGGGGGGTAATCAGCCCCAGCATTTT,CASRETGGNQPQHF
TRBJ1-1,-,-,TRBV7-8,TGTGCCAGCAGCCTATCTTACTCTGAAGCTTTCTTT,CASSLSYSEAFF
TRBJ2-7,-,few,TRBV6-5,TGTGCCACCAGGAGTTACTCCTACGAGCAGTACTTC,CATRSYSYEQYF
TRBJ2-4,-,-,TRBV2,TGTGCCAGCAGTGTCATGCGGGGTGGTATGGACATTCAGTACTTC,CASSVMRGGMDIQYF
TRBJ1-4,-,-,TRBV6-2/TRBV6-3,TGTGCCAGCAGTTACGGGGCCCCGGGGAGGGTGACTGAAAAACTGTTTTTT,CASSYGAPGRVTEKLFF
TRBJ2-7,TRBD1,-,TRBV6-5,TGTGCCACCGGACGGGACAGGGGGCTCTACGAGCAGTACTTC,CATGRDRGLYEQYF
TRBJ1-2,-,-,TRBV18,TGTGCCAGCTCACCACGGACAGAAGAGGGCTACACCTTC,CASSPRTEEGYTF
TRBJ2-5,-,-,TRBV18,TGTGCCAGCTCCCTACAAGAGACCCAGTACTTC,CASSLQETQYF
TRBJ1-2,TRBD1,-,TRBV6-6,TGTGCCAGCAGTCGGCAAGGACAGGGCGAAGGTATCTATGGCTACACCTTC,CASSRQGQGEGIYGYTF
TRBJ1-1,-,-,TRBV6-5,TGTGCCAGCAGTTATCTCGGCGGAATGAACACTGAAGCTTTCTTT,CASSYLGGMNTEAFF
TRBJ2-2,TRBD2,few,TRBV27,TGTGCCAGCAGTCTAGCGAGCCGACTAGCCAGGGCCGGGGAGCTGTTTTTT,CASSLASRLARAGELFF
TRBJ2-1,TRBD2,-,TRBV11-2,TGTGCCAGCAGCTTTCAGGCGTGGACTAGCGGAAACAATGAGCAGTTCTTC,CASSFQAWTSGNNEQFF
TRBJ1-2,-,-,TRBV6-2/TRBV6-3,TGTGCCAGCAGTTACTCCGGGATTTCTAACTATGGCTACACCTTC,CASSYSGISNYGYTF